This T cell receptor (beta chain) was captured by sequencing in a study of blood T cell repertoires in COVID-19. Trimming took 1 base from V and 0 from J, leaving 16 bases between them. This CDR3 spans 17 amino acids. In germline, CDR1 is SGHDT, CDR2 YYEEEE. In this sample, this clone turned up once. Using immunoSEQ multiplex PCR, the repertoire was profiled, and TCRdb retains in-frame clones only, with some absent. The table lists some 250,000 clones, around four fifths of them singletons, with over 12% in the top ten. The chain recombines TRBV5-6 with TRBJ1-1, with no clear D. This sequence originates from a man aged 40-49 years who had recovered from COVID-19. Source material: PBMCs or T cells enriched from blood (not recorded which). CDR3 sequence: CASSLLTRVPMNTEAFF. CDR3 nucleotide sequence: TGTGCCAGCAGCTTGTTGACCCGGGTACCAATGAACACTGAAGCTTTCTTT.